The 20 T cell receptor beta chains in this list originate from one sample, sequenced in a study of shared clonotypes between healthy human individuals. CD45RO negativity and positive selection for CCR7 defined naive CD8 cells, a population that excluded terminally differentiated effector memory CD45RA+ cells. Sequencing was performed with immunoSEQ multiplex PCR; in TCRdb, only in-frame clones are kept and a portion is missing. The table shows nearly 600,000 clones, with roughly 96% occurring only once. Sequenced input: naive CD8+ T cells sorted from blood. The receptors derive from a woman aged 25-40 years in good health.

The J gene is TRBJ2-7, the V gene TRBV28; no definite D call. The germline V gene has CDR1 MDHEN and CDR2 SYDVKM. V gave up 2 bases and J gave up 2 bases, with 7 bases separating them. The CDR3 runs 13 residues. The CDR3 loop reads CASSLSWAYEQYF. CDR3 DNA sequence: TGTGCCAGCAGTTTAAGTTGGGCCTACGAGCAGTACTTC.

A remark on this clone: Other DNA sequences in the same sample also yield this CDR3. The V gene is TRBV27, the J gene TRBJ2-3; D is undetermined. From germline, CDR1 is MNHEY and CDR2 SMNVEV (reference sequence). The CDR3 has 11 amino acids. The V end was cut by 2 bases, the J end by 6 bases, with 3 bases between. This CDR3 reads CASSLGDTQYF. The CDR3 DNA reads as TGTGCCAGCAGTTTAGGGGATACGCAGTATTTT.

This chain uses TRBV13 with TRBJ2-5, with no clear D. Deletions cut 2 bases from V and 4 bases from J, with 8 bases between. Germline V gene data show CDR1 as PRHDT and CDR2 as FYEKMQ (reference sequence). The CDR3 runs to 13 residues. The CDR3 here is CASSLPSGETQYF. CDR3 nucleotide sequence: TGTGCCAGCAGCTTACCCAGTGGAGAGACCCAGTACTTC. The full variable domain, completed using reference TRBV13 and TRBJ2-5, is AAGVIQSPRHLIKEKRETATLKCYPIPRHDTVYWYQQGPGQDPQFLISFYEKMQSDKGSIPDRFSAQQFSDYHSELNMSSLELGDSALYFCASSLPSGETQYFGPGTRLLVL.

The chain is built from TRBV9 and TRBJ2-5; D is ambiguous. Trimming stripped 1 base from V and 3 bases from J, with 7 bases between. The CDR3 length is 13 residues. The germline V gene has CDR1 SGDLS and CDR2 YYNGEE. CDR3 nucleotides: TGTGCCAGCAGCGTACGCGGAGAAGAGACCCAGTACTTC. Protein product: CASSVRGEETQYF. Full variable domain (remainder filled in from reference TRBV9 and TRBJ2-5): DSGVTQTPKHLITATGQRVTLRCSPRSGDLSVYWYQQSLDQGLQFLIQYYNGEERAKGNILERFSAQQFPDLHSELNLSSLELGDSALYFCASSVRGEETQYFGPGTRLLVL.

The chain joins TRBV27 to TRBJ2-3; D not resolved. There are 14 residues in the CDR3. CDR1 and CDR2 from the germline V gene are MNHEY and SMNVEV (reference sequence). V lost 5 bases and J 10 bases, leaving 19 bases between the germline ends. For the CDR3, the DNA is TGTGCCAGCAGTGGATCAGCTACCCTCGGTCCGCAGTATTTT. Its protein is CASSGSATLGPQYF.

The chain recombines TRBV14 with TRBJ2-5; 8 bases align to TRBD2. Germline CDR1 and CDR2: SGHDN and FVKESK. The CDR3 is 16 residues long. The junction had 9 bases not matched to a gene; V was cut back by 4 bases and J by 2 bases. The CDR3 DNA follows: TGTGCCAGCAGCCCGGAAGCGGGAGTTTTGCAAGAGACCCAGTACTTC. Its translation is CASSPEAGVLQETQYF.

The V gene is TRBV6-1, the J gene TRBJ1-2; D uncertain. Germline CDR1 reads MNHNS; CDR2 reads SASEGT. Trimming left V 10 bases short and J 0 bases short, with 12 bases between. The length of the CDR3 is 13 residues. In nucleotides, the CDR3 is TGTGCCACCTCGATAGCCCCTAACTATGGCTACACCTTC. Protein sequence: CATSIAPNYGYTF.

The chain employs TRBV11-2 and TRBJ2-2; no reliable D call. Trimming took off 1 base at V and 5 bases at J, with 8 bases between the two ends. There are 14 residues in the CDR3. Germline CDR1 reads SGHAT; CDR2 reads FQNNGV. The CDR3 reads CASSLVIVTGELFF. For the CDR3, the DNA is TGTGCCAGCAGCTTAGTAATAGTAACCGGGGAGCTGTTTTTT.

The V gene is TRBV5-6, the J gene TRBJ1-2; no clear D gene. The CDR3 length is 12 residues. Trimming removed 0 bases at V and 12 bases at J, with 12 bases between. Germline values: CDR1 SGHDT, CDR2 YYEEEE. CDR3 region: CASSLATPPHTF. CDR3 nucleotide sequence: TGTGCCAGCAGCTTGGCGACGCCGCCCCACACCTTC.

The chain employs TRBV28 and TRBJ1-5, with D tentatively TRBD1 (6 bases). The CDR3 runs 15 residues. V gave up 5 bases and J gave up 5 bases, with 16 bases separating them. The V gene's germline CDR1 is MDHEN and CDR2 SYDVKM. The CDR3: CASSPQGKGDQPQHF. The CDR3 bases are TGTGCCAGCAGTCCCCAGGGGAAGGGGGATCAGCCCCAGCATTTT. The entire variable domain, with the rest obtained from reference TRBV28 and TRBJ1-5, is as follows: DVKVTQSSRYLVKRTGEKVFLECVQDMDHENMFWYRQDPGLGLRLIYFSYDVKMKEKGDIPEGYSVSREKKERFSLILESASTNQTSMYLCASSPQGKGDQPQHFGDGTRLSIL.

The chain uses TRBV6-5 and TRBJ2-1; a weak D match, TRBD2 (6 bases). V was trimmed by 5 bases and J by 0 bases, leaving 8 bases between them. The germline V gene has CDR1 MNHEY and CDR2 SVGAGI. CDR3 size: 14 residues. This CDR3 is CASSLAFSYNEQFF. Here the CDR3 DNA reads TGTGCCAGCAGTCTAGCGTTCTCCTACAATGAGCAGTTCTTC.

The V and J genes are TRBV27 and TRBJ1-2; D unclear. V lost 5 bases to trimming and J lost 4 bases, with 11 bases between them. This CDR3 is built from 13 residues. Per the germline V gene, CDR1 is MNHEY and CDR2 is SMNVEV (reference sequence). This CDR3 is CASSPGRLYGYTF. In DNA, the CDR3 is TGTGCCAGCAGTCCAGGACGGCTCTATGGCTACACCTTC.

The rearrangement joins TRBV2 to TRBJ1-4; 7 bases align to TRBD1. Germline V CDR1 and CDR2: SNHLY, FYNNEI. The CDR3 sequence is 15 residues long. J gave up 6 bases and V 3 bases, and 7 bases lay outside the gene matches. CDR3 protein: CASSDPRGWDEKLFF. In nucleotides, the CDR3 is TGTGCCAGCAGTGACCCCAGGGGGTGGGATGAAAAACTGTTTTTT.

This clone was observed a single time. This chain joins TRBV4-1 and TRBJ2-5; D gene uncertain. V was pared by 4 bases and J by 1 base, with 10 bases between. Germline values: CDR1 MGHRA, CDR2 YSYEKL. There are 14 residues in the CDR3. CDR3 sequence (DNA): TGCGCCAGCAGCCCTTGGGTGGGCCAAGAGACCCAGTACTTC. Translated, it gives CASSPWVGQETQYF.

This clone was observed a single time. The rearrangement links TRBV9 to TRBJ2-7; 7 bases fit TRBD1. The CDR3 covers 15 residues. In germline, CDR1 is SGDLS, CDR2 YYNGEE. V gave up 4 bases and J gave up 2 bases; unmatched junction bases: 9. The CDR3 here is CASSPGGAVPYEQYF. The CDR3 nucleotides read TGTGCCAGCAGCCCAGGGGGAGCGGTTCCCTACGAGCAGTACTTC. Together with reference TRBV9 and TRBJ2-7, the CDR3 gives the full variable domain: DSGVTQTPKHLITATGQRVTLRCSPRSGDLSVYWYQQSLDQGLQFLIQYYNGEERAKGNILERFSAQQFPDLHSELNLSSLELGDSALYFCASSPGGAVPYEQYFGPGTRLTVT.

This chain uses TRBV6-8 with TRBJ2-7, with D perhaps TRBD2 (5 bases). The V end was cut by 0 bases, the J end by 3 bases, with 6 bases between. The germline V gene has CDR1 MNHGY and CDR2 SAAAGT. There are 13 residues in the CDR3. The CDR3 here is CASSYSGNYEQYF. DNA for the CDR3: TGTGCCAGCAGTTACTCCGGGAACTACGAGCAGTACTTC.

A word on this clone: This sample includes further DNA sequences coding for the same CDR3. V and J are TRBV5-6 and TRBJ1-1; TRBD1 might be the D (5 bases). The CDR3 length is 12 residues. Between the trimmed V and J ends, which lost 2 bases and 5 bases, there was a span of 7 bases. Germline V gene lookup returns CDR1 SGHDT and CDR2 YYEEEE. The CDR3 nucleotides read TGTGCCAGCAGCTTTGGGGGGACTGAAGCTTTCTTT. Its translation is CASSFGGTEAFF.

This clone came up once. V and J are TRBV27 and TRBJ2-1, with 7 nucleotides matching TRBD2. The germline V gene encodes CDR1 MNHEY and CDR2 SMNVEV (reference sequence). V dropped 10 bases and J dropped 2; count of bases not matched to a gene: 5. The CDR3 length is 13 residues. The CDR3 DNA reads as TGTGCCATCGCTAGCGGTACCTACAATGAGCAGTTCTTC. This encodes CAIASGTYNEQFF.

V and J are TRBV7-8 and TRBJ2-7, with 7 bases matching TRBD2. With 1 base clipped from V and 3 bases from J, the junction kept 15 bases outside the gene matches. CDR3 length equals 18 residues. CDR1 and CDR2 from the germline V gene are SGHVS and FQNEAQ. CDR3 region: CASSLETSRGEGNYEQYF. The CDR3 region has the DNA TGTGCCAGCAGCTTAGAAACCTCCCGGGGGGAGGGGAACTACGAGCAGTACTTC.

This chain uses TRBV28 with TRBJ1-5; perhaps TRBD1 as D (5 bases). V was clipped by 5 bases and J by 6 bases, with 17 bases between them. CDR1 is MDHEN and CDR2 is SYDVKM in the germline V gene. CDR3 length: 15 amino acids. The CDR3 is CASSPPAWGGQPQHF. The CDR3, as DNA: TGTGCCAGCAGTCCCCCGGCGTGGGGGGGTCAGCCCCAGCATTTT.